Sequencing of this T cell receptor beta chain was carried out in a study of memory CD4+ T cells and cytomegalovirus serostatus. Study-wide results and limits: Suggested: most of the CMV-linked TCR signature lies in CD4+ memory cells. CD4+ memory repertoires contained about two fifths of the roughly 160 reported CMV TCRbeta sequences.

V was pared by 5 bases and J by 1 base, with 12 bases between. From germline, CDR1 is MDHEN and CDR2 SYDVKM. CDR3 length equals 14 residues. Authors' analysis steps: After removing out-of-frame reads, over 2 million distinct TCRbeta sequences remained. Profiling relied on immunoSEQ multiplex PCR, and the TCRdb table lists in-frame clones only, not all of them. That table supplies the V and J calls and clone size; D and trimming were determined from the DNA. The top ten clones hold 2% of a sample with about 52,000 clones, about 86% of them seen once. The sort gate was single viable CD3+CD4+CD8-CD45RO+ cells for memory CD4+ T cells. CMV serostatus came from serum IgG against pp150, pp28, p38, p52. About this clone itself: Antigen: not known.

V gene TRBV28 combines with J gene TRBJ2-7; tentatively, D is TRBD1 (5 bases). Material: memory CD4+ T cells from blood. The sequence derives from an adult in good health and CMV-seropositive. The CDR3 loop reads CASSTPPGSYEQYF. The DNA for the CDR3 is TGTGCCAGCAGTACCCCCCCAGGGTCCTACGAGCAGTACTTC.